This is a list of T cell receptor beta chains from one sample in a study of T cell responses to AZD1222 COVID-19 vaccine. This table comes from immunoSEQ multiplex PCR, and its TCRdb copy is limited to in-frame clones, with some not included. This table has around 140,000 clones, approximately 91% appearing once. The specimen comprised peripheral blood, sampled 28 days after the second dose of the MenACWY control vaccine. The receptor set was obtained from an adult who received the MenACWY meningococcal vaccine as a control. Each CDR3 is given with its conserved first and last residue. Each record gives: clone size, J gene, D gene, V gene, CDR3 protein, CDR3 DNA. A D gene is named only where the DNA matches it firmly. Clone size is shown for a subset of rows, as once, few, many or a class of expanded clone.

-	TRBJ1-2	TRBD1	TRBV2	CASRPQGASGYTF	TGTGCCAGCAGGCCGCAGGGGGCTTCTGGCTACACCTTC
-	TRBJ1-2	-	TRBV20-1	CSASNYGYTF	TGCAGTGCTTCTAACTATGGCTACACCTTC
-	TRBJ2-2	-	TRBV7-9	CASSTGMGDFTGELFF	TGTGCCAGCAGCACCGGGATGGGGGACTTCACCGGGGAGCTGTTTTTT
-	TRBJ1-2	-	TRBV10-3	CAISESGGDGYTF	TGTGCCATCAGTGAGTCGGGCGGGGATGGCTACACCTTC
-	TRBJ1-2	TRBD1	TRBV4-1	CASSPQDRGQFYGYTF	TGCGCCAGCAGCCCTCAGGACAGGGGGCAATTCTATGGCTACACCTTC
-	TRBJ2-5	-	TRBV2	CASSAGPGGRETQYF	TGTGCCAGCAGTGCTGGCCCCGGAGGGAGGGAGACCCAGTACTTC
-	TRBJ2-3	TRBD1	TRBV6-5	CASSYRQGTDTQYF	TGTGCCAGCAGTTACCGACAGGGAACAGATACGCAGTATTTT
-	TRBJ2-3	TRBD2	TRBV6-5	CASSYGSGLSTDTQYF	TGTGCCAGCAGTTACGGTAGCGGGCTTAGCACAGATACGCAGTATTTT
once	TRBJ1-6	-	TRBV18	CASSPQGNSYNSPLHF	TGTGCCAGCTCACCACAGGGAAACTCCTATAATTCACCCCTCCACTTT
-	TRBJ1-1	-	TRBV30	CAWSPGQSEAFF	TGTGCCTGGTCCCCGGGACAATCTGAAGCTTTCTTT
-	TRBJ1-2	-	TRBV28	CASSSWNDPAAGYTF	TGTGCCAGCAGCTCATGGAACGACCCCGCGGCTGGCTACACCTTC
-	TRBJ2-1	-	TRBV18	CASSQRGYYNEQFF	TGTGCCAGCTCACAGAGGGGGTACTACAATGAGCAGTTCTTC
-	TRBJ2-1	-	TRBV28	CASSLSPEGYNEQFF	TGTGCCAGCAGTTTATCCCCCGAAGGGTACAATGAGCAGTTCTTC